This paragraph reports one TCR beta chain. Its antigen is unidentified. Sequenced by immunoSEQ multiplex PCR; TCRdb stores in-frame clones only, minus some. The table lists 72,000 or so clones, around nine tenths of them singletons, with 0.85% to 1% in the top ten. This CDR3 region has 14 residues. V was shortened by 1 base and J by 5 bases, with 11 bases between the two germline ends. The V gene's germline CDR1 is MGHRA and CDR2 YSYEKL. This sample stems from a study of OX40 agonist ivuxolimab in advanced cancers. Study overall: An anti-OX40 (CD134) antibody with agonistic activity, ivuxolimab, was administered to patients. Partial responses were seen in three patients, one with hepatocellular carcinoma and two with cutaneous melanoma.

General study findings and limits: Expanded clones were, on average, more numerous in CD8+ T cells than in CD4+.

The V call is TRBV4-1, the J call TRBJ2-5; D gene unclear. This TCR came from an adult with an advanced solid tumor such as melanoma, head and neck, liver or kidney cancer. The specimen was CD4+ or CD8+ T cells sorted from blood, collected in a trial of the OX40 agonist ivuxolimab. In nucleotides, the CDR3 is TGCGCCAGCAGCCAAGTTGCCGCCTTGGAGACCCAGTACTTC. Protein product: CASSQVAALETQYF.